This record looks at one TCR beta chain sequence and its context. The data were taken from a study of CD8 T cells in ankylosing spondylitis. Germline CDR1 MNHEY, CDR2 SMNVEV (reference sequence). CDR3 size: 16 residues. V shed 2 bases and J 6 bases; nucleotides not matched to a gene: 10. Via MiXCR, TCRdb re-called the 5' RACE reads, giving one row per CDR3 protein. Among about 400,000 distinct CDR3 sequences listed, 20% to 25% were seen once. Sequences were obtained from blood, either unsorted or a sorted T cell fraction (not recorded which). The chain links TRBV27 to TRBJ2-1; 7 bases fit TRBD1. The clonotype was recovered from a male donor with ankylosing spondylitis or in good health (not recorded which). As DNA, the CDR3 is TGTGCCAGCAGTTTAGTGGGGACAGTCCCGACCAATGAGCAGTTCTTC. This gives the protein CASSLVGTVPTNEQFF.